This T cell receptor beta chain was sequenced for a study of lymphopenia after photon versus proton radiotherapy (dated by TCRdb to the late 2010s). Background for the entire study: The study compared the immunological effects of photon versus proton radiation therapy in patients with gastrointestinal tumors who developed high-grade lymphopenia. The roughly 18 patients in the cohort had gastrointestinal tumors, were treated with either photon or proton therapy, and subsequently developed lymphopenia. The goal of the study was to characterize the differences between the two radiation modalities in how they affect the immune system. General conclusions and limits of the study: After the lymphocyte count nadir, repertoires from photon-treated patients showed oligoclonal expansion, particularly of CD8+ Temra cells, and this expansion drove the decline in diversity. The survival association was assessed only in patients who died, and better survival with proton therapy was presented by the authors as a possibility rather than a demonstrated result. Across the cohort, among patients who died, a greater drop in TCR diversity after the nadir was inversely correlated with overall survival time. During treatment, patients who received proton therapy stayed relatively stable, whereas patients who received photon therapy lost naive T cells and TCR diversity and gained effector/memory populations.

Receptors were amplified or captured by the immunoSEQ multiplex PCR assay. T cell repertoires were profiled with deep sequencing of rearranged TCR beta loci together with multiparametric flow cytometry. The source is immuneACCESS, and TCRdb retained only in-frame sequences with V and J called. Part of the clones is not carried over; for the studies checked, unresolved V genes explain less than half of this, and the remainder is unexplained. The sample contains more than 50,000 clones, over 70% of them found a single time. Just under 30% of the sample is in the top ten clones. Points on this clone: Its antigen remains unidentified. Base qualities are not provided; no much larger clone lies one nucleotide away.

At the junction V is shortened by 0 bases and J by 1 base; bases outside the gene matches: 5. Including the terminal cysteine and phenylalanine, the CDR3 comprises 17 residues. The sequence is cut down to CDR3 DNA, 51 bases in frame from base 1. In the germline V gene (reference sequence), CDR1 corresponds to SEHNR and CDR2 to FQNEAQ. This TCR was sampled from a man aged 50-60 years with gastric cancer. The sequences come from peripheral blood, collected from a patient treated with photon-based radiotherapy. The rearrangement combines TRBV7-9 with TRBJ2-1, with 8 central nucleotides matching TRBD1. The DNA sequence is TGTGCCAGCAGCTTAGCCCGGGACAGGATTTCCTACAATGAGCAGTTCTTC. Its translation is CASSLARDRISYNEQFF.